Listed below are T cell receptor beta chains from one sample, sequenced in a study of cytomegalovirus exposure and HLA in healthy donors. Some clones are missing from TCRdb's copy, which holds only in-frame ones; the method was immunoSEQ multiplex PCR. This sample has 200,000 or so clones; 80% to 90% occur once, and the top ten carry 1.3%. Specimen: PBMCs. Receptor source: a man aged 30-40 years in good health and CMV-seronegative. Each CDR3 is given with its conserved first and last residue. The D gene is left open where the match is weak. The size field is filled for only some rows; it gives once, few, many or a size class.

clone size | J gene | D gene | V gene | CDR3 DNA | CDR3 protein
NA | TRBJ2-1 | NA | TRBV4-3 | TGCGCCAGCGGCCAAGTATCCTACAATGAGCAGTTCTTC | CASGQVSYNEQFF
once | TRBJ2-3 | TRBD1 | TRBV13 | TGTGCCAGCAGCGTCCTACAGGGGACAGATACGCAGTATTTT | CASSVLQGTDTQYF
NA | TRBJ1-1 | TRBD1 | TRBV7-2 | TGTGCCAGCGGCTTAGGTCTAACAGGGGGCCGGAGGACTGAAGCTTTCTTT | CASGLGLTGGRRTEAFF
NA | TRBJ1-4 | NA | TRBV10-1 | TGCGCCAGCAGTGGAGCAGGACGGGGTGAAAAACTGTTTTTT | CASSGAGRGEKLFF
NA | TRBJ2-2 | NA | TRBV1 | TGCACCAGCAGCCAAGATCAATGGACACCGAACACCGGGGAGCTGTTTTTT | CTSSQDQWTPNTGELFF
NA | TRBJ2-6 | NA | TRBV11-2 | TGTGCCAGCAGCTTAGGCGGGGGGGCCAACGTCCTGACTTTC | CASSLGGGANVLTF
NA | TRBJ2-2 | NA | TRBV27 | TGTGCCAGCAGTCCCCTAAACACCGGGGAGCTGTTTTTT | CASSPLNTGELFF
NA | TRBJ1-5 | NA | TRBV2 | TGTGCCAGCAGTGACGCGGGAATCAATCAGCCCCAGCATTTT | CASSDAGINQPQHF
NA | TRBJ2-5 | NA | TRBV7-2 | TGTGCCAGCAGACAGGGATATGGAGAGACCCAGTACTTC | CASRQGYGETQYF
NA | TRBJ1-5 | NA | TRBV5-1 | TGCGCCAGCAGCTTGGTGCCAGCGGATCAGCCCCAGCATTTT | CASSLVPADQPQHF
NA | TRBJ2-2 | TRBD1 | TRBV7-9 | TGTGCCAGCAGCGCCGGACAGGGAAACACCGGGGAGCTGTTTTTT | CASSAGQGNTGELFF
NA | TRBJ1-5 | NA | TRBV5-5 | TGTGCCAGCAGCGCAGGGGTGGGCAATCAGCCCCAGCATTTT | CASSAGVGNQPQHF
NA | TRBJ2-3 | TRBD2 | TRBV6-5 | TGTGCCAGCAAGCGGGACCCCACAGATACGCAGTATTTT | CASKRDPTDTQYF
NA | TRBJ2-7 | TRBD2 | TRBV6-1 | TGTGCCAGCGGGACTAGCGGGAGCTCCTACGAGCAGTACTTC | CASGTSGSSYEQYF
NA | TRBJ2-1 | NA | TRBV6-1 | TGTGCCAGCAGTGAAGTTACCCGAACCAGGGAGCAGTTCTTC | CASSEVTRTREQFF
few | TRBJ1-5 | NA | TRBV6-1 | TGTGCCAGCAGTGTTGACAGACGCGCATCCAGATATAGCAATCAGCCCCAGCATTTT | CASSVDRRASRYSNQPQHF
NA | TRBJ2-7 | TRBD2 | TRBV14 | TGTGCCAGCAAGAATAGCGGGGGCTACGAGCAGTACTTC | CASKNSGGYEQYF
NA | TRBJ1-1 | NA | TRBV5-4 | TGTGCCAGCAGCCCTCAAGAACAGAACACTGAAGCTTTCTTT | CASSPQEQNTEAFF
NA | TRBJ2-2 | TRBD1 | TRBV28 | TGTGCCAGCAGTGTAGGGGGCCTGGACACCGGGGAGCTGTTTTTT | CASSVGGLDTGELFF
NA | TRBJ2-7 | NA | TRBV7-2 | TGTGCCAGCAGCTCACAGCCGGGAAGGACCTACGAGCAGTACTTC | CASSSQPGRTYEQYF
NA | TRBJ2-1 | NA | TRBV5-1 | TGCGCCAGCACTTGGCGACAGCCTAACAATGAGCAGTTCTTC | CASTWRQPNNEQFF